The 10 T cell receptor beta chains below all came from one sample that was sequenced in a study of blood T cell repertoires in COVID-19. The repertoire was sequenced with immunoSEQ multiplex PCR; TCRdb's copy has only in-frame clones and lacks some. The sample contains some 85,000 clones, more than 60% of which appear only once. The material sequenced was peripheral blood. The origin of the receptors is a woman of 80 years or more with active or convalescent COVID-19.

The V and J genes are TRBV3-1 (or the pseudogene TRBV3-2) and TRBJ1-2, with TRBD1 as a possible D gene (6 bases). With 0 bases removed from V and 8 bases from J, the gap between germline ends came to 10 bases. CDR1 and CDR2 from the germline V gene are LGHDT and YNNKEL (reference sequence). The CDR3 consists of 13 residues. The CDR3 here is CASSQDWGQGYTF. Here the CDR3 DNA reads TGTGCCAGCAGCCAAGATTGGGGACAAGGCTACACCTTC.

The V gene is TRBV7-9, the J gene TRBJ1-1; possible D gene TRBD1, 5 bases. V was shortened by 2 bases and J by 5 bases, with 12 bases between the two germline ends. The CDR3 length is 14 residues. Germline V lookup: CDR1 SEHNR, CDR2 FQNEAQ (reference sequence). CDR3 sequence: CASSLYRPGTEAFF. The CDR3 coding sequence is TGTGCCAGCAGCTTATACCGCCCAGGGACTGAAGCTTTCTTT.

This clone was found a few times. The chain joins TRBV19 to TRBJ1-2; the D gene is possibly TRBD1 (6 bases). The CDR3 sequence is 14 residues long. Trimming cost V 2 bases and J 8 bases, with 15 bases left between them. Germline V CDR1 and CDR2: LNHDA, SQIVND (reference sequence). In DNA form, the CDR3 reads TGTGCCAGTAGTATATTTGGGGGCCCGGAGGGCTACACCTTC. Amino acids: CASSIFGGPEGYTF.

V and J are TRBV7-3 and TRBJ1-2; 9 nucleotides align to TRBD1. The CDR3 loop spans 16 amino acids. The trim removed 1 base at V and 8 bases at J, leaving 11 bases unmatched. Germline V lookup: CDR1 SGHTA, CDR2 FQGTGA. CDR3 coding DNA: TGTGCCAGCAGCTTAAACGCCCCGGGACAGGGAGGAGGCTACACCTTC. This sequence encodes CASSLNAPGQGGGYTF.

A note on this clone: At one end, the junction sequence differs from germline, possibly due to a read error. The chain carries TRBV6-2 or TRBV6-3 and TRBJ2-7; 8 bases are shared with TRBD2. Germline-derived CDR1 and CDR2 are MNHEY and SVGEGT. The CDR3 consists of 17 residues. This chain's CDR3 is CASSHSGPGLAPPVLYF. The DNA for the CDR3 is TGTGCCAGCAGTCACTCCGGTCCCGGACTAGCTCCACCCGTGCTGTACTTC.

The rearrangement links TRBV23-1 to TRBJ2-7; D ambiguous. TRBV23-1 is sorted into the ORF group, with uncertain function. The CDR3 has 15 amino acids. V gave up 1 base and J gave up 3 bases, with 13 bases separating them. CDR3 loop: CASSQFMQACYEQYF. CDR3 nucleotide sequence: TGCGCCAGCAGTCAATTCATGCAGGCGTGCTACGAGCAGTACTTC.

This clone was counted only a few times. This rearrangement joins TRBV18 to TRBJ1-1, with a possible D match to TRBD1 (5 bases). Trimming took off 6 bases at V and 2 bases at J, with 13 bases between the two ends. Germline V gene sequence: CDR1 KGHSH, CDR2 LQKENI. The CDR3 consists of 14 residues. CDR3 in amino acids: CASSQSQGNTEAFF. As DNA, the CDR3 is TGTGCCAGCTCTCAATCTCAGGGTAACACTGAAGCTTTCTTT.

This chain uses TRBV6-5 with TRBJ2-7; D perhaps matches TRBD2 (7 bases). The CDR3 sequence is 14 residues long. CDR1 is MNHEY and CDR2 is SVGAGI in the germline V gene. Trimming cost V 4 bases and J 5 bases, with 15 bases left between them. In nucleotides, the CDR3 is TGTGCCAGCAGTTTTACGAGGGGGAGGGACGAGCAGTACTTC. This gives the protein CASSFTRGRDEQYF.

This clone was observed a handful of times. The V call is TRBV12-3 or TRBV12-4, the J call TRBJ2-1; D remains unclear. V lost 3 bases and J 9 bases, leaving 6 bases between the germline ends. This CDR3 comprises 11 residues. CDR3 loop: CASSFKLEQFF. CDR3 DNA sequence: TGTGCCAGCAGTTTCAAGCTTGAGCAGTTCTTC.

This clone was seen once. The V and J genes are TRBV27 and TRBJ2-7; 12 bases match TRBD1. This CDR3 has 15 amino acids. Germline CDR1 and CDR2: MNHEY and SMNVEV (reference sequence). The V and J ends lost 5 bases and 6 bases, in that order; junction bases with no gene match: 8. CDR3 DNA sequence: TGTGCCAGCAGTCGCCCCGGGACAGGGGGCGTCGAGCAGTACTTC. Encoded protein: CASSRPGTGGVEQYF.